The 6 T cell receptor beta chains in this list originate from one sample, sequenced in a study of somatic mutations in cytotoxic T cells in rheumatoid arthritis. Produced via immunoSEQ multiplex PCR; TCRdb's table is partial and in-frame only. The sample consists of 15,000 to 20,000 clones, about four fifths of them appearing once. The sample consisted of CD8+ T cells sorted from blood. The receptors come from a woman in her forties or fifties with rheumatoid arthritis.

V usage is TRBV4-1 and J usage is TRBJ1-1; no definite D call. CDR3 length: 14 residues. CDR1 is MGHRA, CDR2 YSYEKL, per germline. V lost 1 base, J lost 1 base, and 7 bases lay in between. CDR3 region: CASSQGGENTEAFF. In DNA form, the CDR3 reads TGCGCCAGCAGCCAAGGTGGCGAGAACACTGAAGCTTTCTTT.

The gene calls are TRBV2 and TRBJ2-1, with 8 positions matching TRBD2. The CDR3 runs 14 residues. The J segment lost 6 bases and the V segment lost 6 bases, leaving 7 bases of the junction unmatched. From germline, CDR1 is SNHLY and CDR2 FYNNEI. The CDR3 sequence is CASRDGTSGNEQFF. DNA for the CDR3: TGTGCCAGCAGGGACGGTACTAGCGGCAATGAGCAGTTCTTC. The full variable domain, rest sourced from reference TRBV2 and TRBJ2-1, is EPEVTQTPSHQVTQMGQEVILRCVPISNHLYFYWYRQILGQKVEFLVSFYNNEISEKSEIFDDQFSVERPDGSNFTLKIRSTKLEDSAMYFCASRDGTSGNEQFFGPGTRLTVL.

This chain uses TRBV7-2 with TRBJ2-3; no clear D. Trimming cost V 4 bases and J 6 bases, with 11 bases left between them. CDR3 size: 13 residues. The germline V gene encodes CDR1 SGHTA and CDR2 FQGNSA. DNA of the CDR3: TGTGCCAGCAGCTACCCCCCTGGGGATACGCAGTATTTT. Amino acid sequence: CASSYPPGDTQYF.

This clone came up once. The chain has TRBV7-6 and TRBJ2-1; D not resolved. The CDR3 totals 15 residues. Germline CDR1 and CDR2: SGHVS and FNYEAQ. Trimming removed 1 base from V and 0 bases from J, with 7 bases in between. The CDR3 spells CASSLGPSSYNEQFF. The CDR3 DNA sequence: TGTGCCAGCAGCTTAGGACCAAGCTCCTACAATGAGCAGTTCTTC.

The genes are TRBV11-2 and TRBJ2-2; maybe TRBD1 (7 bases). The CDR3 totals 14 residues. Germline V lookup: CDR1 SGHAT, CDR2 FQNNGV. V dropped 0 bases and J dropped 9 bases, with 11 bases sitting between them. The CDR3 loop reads CASSLEQGRRELFF. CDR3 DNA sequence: TGTGCCAGCAGCTTAGAACAGGGGAGGAGGGAGCTGTTTTTT.

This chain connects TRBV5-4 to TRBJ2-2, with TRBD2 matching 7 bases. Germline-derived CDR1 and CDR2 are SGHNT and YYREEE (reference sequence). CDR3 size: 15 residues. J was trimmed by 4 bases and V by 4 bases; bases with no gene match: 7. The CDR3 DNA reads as TGTGCCAGCAGCCAGGATCCGGGGGGCACCGGGGAGCTGTTTTTT. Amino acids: CASSQDPGGTGELFF.